This is a list of T cell receptor beta chains from one sample in a study of blood T cell repertoires in COVID-19. Assay: immunoSEQ multiplex PCR; the TCRdb copy retains only in-frame clones and omits some. The top ten clones hold around 1.6% of a sample with some 270,000 clones, more than 75% of them seen once. Sequenced input: peripheral blood. These receptor sequences come from an older woman who had recovered from COVID-19. Both conserved end residues are part of each CDR3. D genes are given only for firm matches. Clone size appears in some rows only: once, few, many, or a class for an expanded clone.

d_call: .
v_call: TRBV9
clone_size: .
j_call: TRBJ2-5
cdr3_aa: CASSVELGVPQETQYF
cdr3_nt: TGTGCCAGCAGCGTAGAGCTCGGGGTACCGCAAGAGACCCAGTACTTC

d_call: TRBD2
v_call: TRBV7-3
clone_size: .
j_call: TRBJ2-3
cdr3_aa: CASSLAGSRTDTQYF
cdr3_nt: TGTGCCAGCAGCCTAGCGGGCTCAAGGACAGATACGCAGTATTTT

d_call: .
v_call: TRBV7-9
clone_size: .
j_call: TRBJ1-1
cdr3_aa: CASSLGLTGTGDSEAFF
cdr3_nt: TGTGCCAGCAGCTTAGGCCTCACCGGGACCGGGGACTCTGAAGCTTTCTTT

d_call: TRBD1
v_call: TRBV5-1
clone_size: .
j_call: TRBJ2-4
cdr3_aa: CASSDDRGFLAKNIQYF
cdr3_nt: TGCGCCAGCAGCGACGACAGGGGATTTCTAGCCAAAAACATTCAGTACTTC

d_call: .
v_call: TRBV25-1
clone_size: .
j_call: TRBJ1-4
cdr3_aa: CASSESRGGINEKLFF
cdr3_nt: TGTGCCAGCAGTGAATCACGGGGTGGGATTAATGAAAAACTGTTTTTT

d_call: TRBD2
v_call: TRBV3-1/TRBV3-2
clone_size: .
j_call: TRBJ2-3
cdr3_aa: CASSLTRGGGTDTQYF
cdr3_nt: TGTGCCAGCAGCCTTACCCGCGGGGGAGGCACAGATACGCAGTATTTT

d_call: .
v_call: TRBV28
clone_size: .
j_call: TRBJ2-7
cdr3_aa: CAVQPDGTGLSYEQYF
cdr3_nt: TGTGCCGTTCAACCCGACGGTACAGGCCTCTCCTACGAGCAGTACTTC

d_call: .
v_call: TRBV5-6
clone_size: .
j_call: TRBJ2-5
cdr3_aa: CASRSTQGQETQYF
cdr3_nt: TGTGCCAGCAGATCCACACAGGGCCAAGAGACCCAGTACTTC

d_call: .
v_call: TRBV5-6
clone_size: few
j_call: TRBJ1-6
cdr3_aa: CASSLDRSNSPLHF
cdr3_nt: TGTGCCAGCAGCTTGGACAGGAGTAATTCACCCCTCCACTTT

d_call: .
v_call: TRBV5-3
clone_size: .
j_call: TRBJ2-3
cdr3_aa: CARSLERDTDTQYF
cdr3_nt: TGTGCCAGAAGCTTGGAACGGGACACAGATACGCAGTATTTT

d_call: .
v_call: TRBV5-1
clone_size: few
j_call: TRBJ1-2
cdr3_aa: CASSLDPGRGRGYTF
cdr3_nt: TGCGCCAGCAGCTTGGACCCAGGGAGGGGAAGAGGCTACACCTTC

d_call: TRBD2
v_call: TRBV4-2
clone_size: few
j_call: TRBJ2-3
cdr3_aa: CASSQDAGRGTDTQYF
cdr3_nt: TGTGCCAGCAGCCAAGATGCAGGGAGGGGCACAGATACGCAGTATTTT

d_call: .
v_call: TRBV5-6
clone_size: .
j_call: TRBJ1-6
cdr3_aa: CASSPRVGYYNSPLHF
cdr3_nt: TGTGCCAGCAGCCCGAGGGTAGGATACTATAATTCACCCCTCCACTTT

d_call: .
v_call: TRBV7-2
clone_size: .
j_call: TRBJ1-3
cdr3_aa: CASSLRGGGNTIYF
cdr3_nt: TGTGCCAGCAGCTTAAGGGGAGGAGGAAACACCATATATTTT